Below, 15 T cell receptor beta chains from the same sample are listed, as sequenced in a study of cytomegalovirus exposure and HLA in healthy donors. 13 Jbeta primers and 60 Vbeta primers were used for the PCR. This table comes from immunoSEQ multiplex PCR, and its TCRdb copy is limited to in-frame clones, with some not included. The sample records 90,000 or so clones, around four fifths being singletons. Sequencing was done on a sample of PBMCs. The receptors were gathered from a woman aged 40 to 50 in good health and CMV-seronegative.

The CDR3 reads CASSPRDRSSYEQYF. The CDR3 DNA is TGTGCCAGCTCGCCCCGGGACAGGAGCTCCTACGAGCAGTACTTC. V and J are TRBV18 and TRBJ2-7, with 8 bases identical to TRBD1. This CDR3 contains 15 residues. From germline, CDR1 is KGHSH and CDR2 LQKENI. V lost 6 bases and J lost 0; bases outside the gene matches: 7.

In its sample, this clone was seen once. V gene TRBV4-3 combines with J gene TRBJ2-7, with 10 bases lining up with TRBD2. Germline V lookup: CDR1 LGHNA, CDR2 YSLEER. Trimming removed 2 bases from V and 6 bases from J; junction bases left unmatched: 7. The CDR3 extends over 15 amino acids. In nucleotides, the CDR3 is TGCGCCAGCAGCCAATCTAGCGGGAGTAGTAGCGAGCAGTACTTC. This sequence encodes CASSQSSGSSSEQYF.

The chain links TRBV21-1 to TRBJ2-6; the D segment call TRBD2 is taken from the table without a DNA check. TRBV21-1 is flagged as a pseudogene. This CDR3 region has 16 residues. The CDR3 here is CASSKDSVSGANVLTF. CDR3 coding DNA: TGTGCCAGCAGCAAAGATTCGGTCTCTGGGGCCAACGTCCTGACTTTC.

This chain joins TRBV5-4 and TRBJ2-1; D might be TRBD2 (5 bases). Trimming removed 5 bases at V and 0 bases at J, with 9 bases between. The CDR3 sequence is 14 residues long. Germline V CDR1 and CDR2: SGHNT, YYREEE (reference sequence). CDR3 in DNA: TGTGCCAGCAGACGAGGGAGCTCCTACAATGAGCAGTTCTTC. Amino acids: CASRRGSSYNEQFF. Full variable domain (rest looked up from reference TRBV5-4 and TRBJ2-1): ETGVTQSPTHLIKTRGQQVTLRCSSQSGHNTVSWYQQALGQGPQFIFQYYREEENGRGNFPPRFSGLQFPNYSSELNVNALELDDSALYLCASRRGSSYNEQFFGPGTRLTVL.

The J gene is TRBJ1-3, the V gene TRBV5-6, with D possibly TRBD1 on 6 matching bases. Between the trimmed V and J ends, which lost 3 bases and 4 bases, there was a span of 11 bases. Per germline, CDR1 SGHDT and CDR2 YYEEEE. There are 14 residues in the CDR3. The chain's CDR3 is CASSSGQTGNTIYF. CDR3 coding DNA: TGTGCCAGCAGCTCGGGACAAACCGGAAACACCATATATTTT.

The chain couples TRBV5-1 to TRBJ2-1, with 7 bases fitting TRBD1. The CDR3 is made up of 13 amino acids. Germline lookup yields CDR1 SGHRS and CDR2 YFSETQ. With 2 bases clipped from V and 7 bases from J, the junction kept 3 bases outside the gene matches. The CDR3 spells CASSLTGENEQFF. CDR3 DNA: TGCGCCAGCAGCTTAACAGGGGAAAATGAGCAGTTCTTC.

The chain carries TRBV5-1 and TRBJ1-5; TRBD1 might be the D (5 bases). Germline V gene sequence: CDR1 SGHRS, CDR2 YFSETQ. V lost 2 bases and J lost 6, with 12 bases in between. The CDR3 consists of 14 residues. The CDR3, as DNA: TGCGCCAGCAGCTTCGGCGGGGGTGGTCAGCCCCAGCATTTT. It translates to CASSFGGGGQPQHF.

The chain combines TRBV19 with TRBJ1-2; D is possibly TRBD1 (6 bases). This CDR3 region has 15 residues. Germline V lookup: CDR1 LNHDA, CDR2 SQIVND (reference sequence). Trimming stripped 1 base from V and 5 bases from J, with 14 bases between. CDR3 sequence reads: CASSIVRRGPYGYTF. The CDR3 coding sequence is TGTGCCAGTAGTATAGTGAGGCGGGGGCCTTATGGCTACACCTTC.

The chain has TRBV6-5 and TRBJ1-4; D is ambiguous. With 4 bases removed from V and 3 bases from J, the gap between germline ends came to 6 bases. This CDR3 has 13 amino acids. Germline-derived CDR1 and CDR2 are MNHEY and SVGAGI. As DNA, the CDR3 is TGTGCCAGCAGTTCAATAGCTAATGAAAAACTGTTTTTT. Translating it yields CASSSIANEKLFF.

This clone was seen a few times. The V and J genes are TRBV10-1 and TRBJ2-7; D may be TRBD2 (6 bases). The V end was cut by 3 bases, the J end by 7 bases, with 10 bases between. Germline CDR1 is WNHNN and CDR2 is SYGVQD (reference sequence). The CDR3 loop spans 12 amino acids. This chain's CDR3 is CASSEGSGEQYF. CDR3 in DNA: TGCGCCAGCAGTGAAGGGAGCGGGGAGCAGTACTTC.

V and J are TRBV4-1 and TRBJ1-2, with unresolved D. Trimming stripped 1 base from V and 5 bases from J, with 8 bases between. This CDR3 has 13 amino acids. CDR1 and CDR2 from the germline V gene are MGHRA and YSYEKL. The CDR3 nucleotides read TGCGCCAGCAGCCAAGTTGGGAGATATGGCTACACCTTC. Encoded protein: CASSQVGRYGYTF.

This chain joins TRBV2 and TRBJ1-5; 7 bases line up with TRBD1. Unmatched junction bases numbered 11, after V lost 6 bases and J lost 6 bases. The CDR3 extends over 15 amino acids. In germline, CDR1 is SNHLY, CDR2 FYNNEI. The CDR3 DNA reads TGTGCCAGCAGCGCCGGACAGGCACGGCGTCAGCCCCAGCATTTT. This codes for CASSAGQARRQPQHF.

J is TRBJ1-1 and V is TRBV29-1; tentative D call: TRBD1 (6 bases). CDR1 and CDR2 (germline): SQVTM, ANQGSEA. The CDR3 is 13 amino acids. The V gene lost 7 bases and the J gene lost 5 bases, with 17 bases spanning the gap. CDR3: CSGDLGGRTEAFF. In DNA, the CDR3 is TGCAGCGGAGACTTGGGGGGGCGGACTGAAGCTTTCTTT.

This chain connects TRBV11-2 to TRBJ2-3; perhaps TRBD1 as D (6 bases). Germline CDR1 reads SGHAT; CDR2 reads FQNNGV. Trimming took 1 base from V and 3 from J, leaving 14 bases between them. There are 16 residues in the CDR3. In DNA, the CDR3 is TGTGCCAGCAGCTTAGGGGTGGACAGAAAAACAGATACGCAGTATTTT. It is translated as CASSLGVDRKTDTQYF.

The chain uses TRBV30 and TRBJ1-2, with TRBD1 matching 9 bases. The CDR3 extends over 16 amino acids. With 3 bases clipped from V and 0 bases from J, the junction kept 8 bases outside the gene matches. CDR1 is GTSNPN, CDR2 SVGIG, per germline (reference sequence). In nucleotides, the CDR3 is TGTGCCTGGAGCCTCCCGGGACAGGGAGCTAACTATGGCTACACCTTC. It specifies CAWSLPGQGANYGYTF. Variable domain in full (rest from reference TRBV30 and TRBJ1-2): SQTIHQWPATLVQPVGSPLSLECTVEGTSNPNLYWYRQAAGRGLQLLFYSVGIGQISSEVPQNLSASRPQDRQFILSSKKLLLSDSGFYLCAWSLPGQGANYGYTFGSGTRLTVV.